The 18 T cell receptor beta chains presented below share a single source sample, sequenced in a study of T cell repertoires in cytomegalovirus infection. Their antigen targets remain unknown. Each CDR3 protein is one row after TCRdb ran MiXCR on the reads. The sample has under 150,000 distinct CDR3 sequences, 30% seen once. This material consisted of CD8+ T cells from cultured PBMCs, taken from culture after CMV antigen stimulation. These receptors originate from a human donor in good health (CMV status not recorded). Some clones in this sample may be carry-over from other donors' samples.

This clonotype occurred a few times. The rearrangement joins TRBV4-1 to TRBJ2-1; D gene unclear. The CDR3 contains 16 residues. From germline, CDR1 is MGHRA and CDR2 YSYEKL. Trimming pared 1 base from V and 0 bases from J, leaving 10 bases between. As DNA, the CDR3 is TGCGCCAGCAGCCAAGTAGGTCGACACTCCTACAATGAGCAGTTCTTC. Translated: CASSQVGRHSYNEQFF.

This clonotype was detected only once. CDR3 bases: TGTGCCAGCAGCTTTACTGCGAGCTCCTACAATGAGCAGTTCTTC. Protein product: CASSFTASSYNEQFF. This chain uses TRBV5-5 with TRBJ2-1, with unresolved D. This CDR3 comprises 15 residues. Germline values: CDR1 SGHKS, CDR2 YYEKEE (reference sequence). The V end was cut by 2 bases, the J end by 0 bases, with 9 bases between.

This clonotype was observed many times. The rearrangement uses TRBV7-2 and TRBJ2-3; 8 bases are a match to TRBD2. Germline CDR1 SGHTA, CDR2 FQGNSA. V shed 5 bases and J 5 bases; nucleotides not matched to a gene: 9. The CDR3 length is 15 residues. The CDR3 DNA sequence: TGTGCCAGCAGCCTCGTCGGGGGGGCCATAGATACGCAGTATTTT. It yields the protein CASSLVGGAIDTQYF.

The chain recombines TRBV4-1 with TRBJ2-7; D remains unclear. The length of the CDR3 is 15 residues. CDR1 is MGHRA, CDR2 YSYEKL, per germline. The V end was cut by 1 base, the J end by 6 bases, with 16 bases between. The CDR3 sequence: CASSQVDDDSVEQYF. The CDR3 DNA is TGCGCCAGCAGCCAAGTCGACGACGACTCCGTCGAGCAGTACTTC.

This clonotype appeared many times. The rearrangement links TRBV7-2 to TRBJ1-4; 8 bases are shared with TRBD1. Losses at the gene ends were 5 bases for V and 8 bases for J; bases not matched to a gene: 13. Germline CDR1 is SGHTA and CDR2 is FQGNSA. The CDR3 length is 16 residues. The chain's CDR3 is CASSVSAAGGREKLFF. The CDR3 coding sequence is TGTGCCAGCAGCGTTAGCGCGGCAGGGGGCAGGGAAAAACTGTTTTTT.

Note on this clonotype: The junction departs from the called germline gene at one end, perhaps through a read error. V usage is TRBV13 and J usage is TRBJ1-3, with D unclear. The CDR3 length is 12 residues. CDR1 and CDR2 from the germline V gene are PRHDT and FYEKMQ (reference sequence). CDR3 nucleotides: TGTGCCAGCAGCTCCGATCGGCGTGGCCGGGAATTC. This translates into CASSSDRRGREF.

The V call is TRBV20-1, the J call TRBJ1-3; D is unresolved. Trimming shortened V by 4 bases and J by 0 bases, and 16 bases separated the two germline ends. The germline V gene has CDR1 DFQATT and CDR2 SNEGSKA (reference sequence). The CDR3 loop spans 16 amino acids. CDR3 amino acids: CSAIDWQRSSGNTIYF. CDR3 nucleotide sequence: TGCAGTGCTATAGACTGGCAGCGGAGCTCTGGAAACACCATATATTTT.

This sequence joins TRBV28 and TRBJ2-2, with TRBD2 identical over 7 bases. Germline CDR1 reads MDHEN; CDR2 reads SYDVKM. This CDR3 comprises 13 residues. Trimming took 6 bases from V and 7 from J; bases not matched to a gene: 5. CDR3 coding DNA: TGTGCCAGCAGAAGGGAGGGAGGCGGGGAGCTGTTTTTT. Translated: CASRREGGGELFF.

This clonotype was picked up a small number of times. The chain is built from TRBV7-2 and TRBJ2-6, with a weak D call TRBD2 (7 bases). V dropped 3 bases and J dropped 0 bases, with 21 bases sitting between them. Germline loops: CDR1 SGHTA, CDR2 FQGNSA. The CDR3 has 20 residues. Here the CDR3 DNA reads TGTGCCAGCAGCTTCGCCCTAGAGGCGGGGGCCGGCTCTGGGGCCAACGTCCTGACTTTC. Translating it yields CASSFALEAGAGSGANVLTF.

The gene calls are TRBV2 and TRBJ1-5; D not resolved. With 6 bases removed from V and 3 bases from J, the gap between germline ends came to 12 bases. Germline V gene lookup returns CDR1 SNHLY and CDR2 FYNNEI. The CDR3 extends over 14 amino acids. CDR3: CASRTDNFNQPQHF. The CDR3, as DNA: TGTGCCAGCAGGACCGACAATTTCAATCAGCCCCAGCATTTT.

This clonotype was counted only a few times. The chain couples TRBV7-6 to TRBJ2-5, with D unresolved. The CDR3 loop spans 12 amino acids. Germline V gene sequence: CDR1 SGHVS, CDR2 FNYEAQ. V lost 0 bases and J 3 bases, leaving 2 bases between the germline ends. The CDR3 bases are TGTGCCAGCAGCTTAGCCGAAGAGACCCAGTACTTC. It yields the protein CASSLAEETQYF.

The J gene is TRBJ1-2, the V gene TRBV27, with a possible D match to TRBD1 (5 bases). This CDR3 comprises 14 residues. Germline assignment: CDR1 MNHEY and CDR2 SMNVEV (reference sequence). The ends were cut back, 0 bases at V and 7 bases at J, with 12 bases in the middle. CDR3 loop: CASSLSISGTGYTF. CDR3 nucleotides: TGTGCCAGCAGTTTATCGATCTCAGGGACTGGCTACACCTTC.

This clonotype has ten or more counts. The chain links TRBV20-1 to TRBJ1-1, with D uncertain. This CDR3 is 11 amino acids long. Trimming cost V 2 bases and J 7 bases, with 8 bases left between them. The germline V gene encodes CDR1 DFQATT and CDR2 SNEGSKA (reference sequence). CDR3 DNA: TGCAGTGCTAGACGGACGAATGAAGCTTTCTTT. As protein: CSARRTNEAFF.

This clonotype was observed a handful of times. The V gene is TRBV19, the J gene TRBJ2-7, with TRBD2 as a possible D gene (5 bases). CDR3 length: 14 amino acids. Trimming cost V 1 base and J 5 bases, with 12 bases left between them. Germline V gene data show CDR1 as LNHDA and CDR2 as SQIVND (reference sequence). This CDR3 is CASSIAASLHEQYF. CDR3 DNA sequence: TGTGCCAGTAGTATAGCGGCTAGCCTCCACGAGCAGTACTTC.

This clonotype was detected many times. The gene calls are TRBV7-6 and TRBJ2-2; 7 bases are a match to TRBD2. Trimming took 5 bases from V and 0 from J; bases not matched to a gene: 15. The CDR3 runs 19 residues. Per the germline V gene, CDR1 is SGHVS and CDR2 is FNYEAQ. This CDR3 reads CASSQIHVRGEPNTGELFF. In DNA form, the CDR3 reads TGTGCCAGCAGCCAGATACATGTACGGGGGGAACCGAACACCGGGGAGCTGTTTTTT.

V and J are TRBV27 and TRBJ2-5, with unresolved D. Trimming stripped 2 bases from V and 7 bases from J, with 17 bases between. The CDR3 contains 15 residues. Germline lookup yields CDR1 MNHEY and CDR2 SMNVEV (reference sequence). CDR3 protein: CASSLHSGTRWTQYF. In nucleotides, the CDR3 is TGTGCCAGCAGTTTACACTCAGGCACCCGATGGACCCAGTACTTC.

The count of this clonotype is one. The V and J genes are TRBV6-5 and TRBJ2-7; the D gene could be TRBD1 or TRBD2 (9 bases each). The CDR3 loop spans 16 amino acids. Per the germline V gene, CDR1 is MNHEY and CDR2 is SVGAGI. V was shortened by 6 bases and J by 5 bases, with 23 bases between the two germline ends. The CDR3 spells CASRYQQGASGDEQYF. In DNA, the CDR3 is TGTGCCAGCAGGTACCAACAGGGGGCTAGCGGGGACGAGCAGTACTTC.

The chain links TRBV12-3 or TRBV12-4 to TRBJ2-5; weak D call: TRBD1 (5 bases). The CDR3 covers 15 residues. V shed 3 bases and J shed 4 bases, with 15 bases lying between them. The CDR3 is CASSFSGSGSETQYF. CDR3 bases: TGTGCCAGCAGTTTTTCGGGCTCAGGGTCAGAGACCCAGTACTTC.